This T cell receptor (beta chain) was obtained from a study of T cells in Graves' hyperthyroidism and ophthalmopathy. Diagnosis rested on symptoms, serum thyroxine and TRAb, thyroid ultrasound, and orbital computed tomography. The CDR3 runs 15 residues. Deletions cut 0 bases from V and 4 bases from J, with 10 bases between. Germline V CDR1 and CDR2: KGHSH, LQKENI. This clonotype was detected only a few times. RNA transcripts served as the template for amplifying TCR beta CDR3 regions. Initially, a first-round RT-PCR of the TCR CDR3 employed the HTBI primer set. One entry per CDR3 protein, called by TCRdb with MiXCR from the multiplex PCR reads. This table has approximately 610,000 distinct CDR3 sequences, around 15% appearing once.

The genes are TRBV18 and TRBJ1-3; D is ambiguous. The clonotype originates from a woman aged 40-49 years with Graves' ophthalmopathy. What was sequenced was blood. The CDR3 bases are TGTGCCAGCTCACCACCGTGGGGAGAGGGAAACACCATATATTTT. This gives the protein CASSPPWGEGNTIYF.